The clone carrying this T cell receptor beta chain turned up a few times. Antigen: not known. This sample is part of a study of T cell repertoires in cytomegalovirus infection. Study-level background: Indicated by public TCR beta signatures were CMV infection and matching HLA type.

V lost 5 bases, J lost 9 bases, and 17 bases lay in between. The length of the CDR3 is 13 residues. Germline values: CDR1 MNHEY, CDR2 SMNVEV (reference sequence). A single record per CDR3 protein comes from TCRdb applying MiXCR to the reads. The sample lists approximately 110,000 distinct CDR3 sequences; 32% were seen once. This receptor was obtained from a human donor in good health (CMV status not recorded). Some clones in this sample may be carry-over from other donors' samples. The starting material was CD8+ T cells from cultured PBMCs, obtained from culture after CMV antigen stimulation. The chain is built from TRBV27 and TRBJ2-7; D not resolved. CDR3 in amino acids: CASSDIGYERQYF. The DNA of the CDR3 is TGTGCCAGCAGTGATATCGGATACGAGCGGCAGTACTTC.